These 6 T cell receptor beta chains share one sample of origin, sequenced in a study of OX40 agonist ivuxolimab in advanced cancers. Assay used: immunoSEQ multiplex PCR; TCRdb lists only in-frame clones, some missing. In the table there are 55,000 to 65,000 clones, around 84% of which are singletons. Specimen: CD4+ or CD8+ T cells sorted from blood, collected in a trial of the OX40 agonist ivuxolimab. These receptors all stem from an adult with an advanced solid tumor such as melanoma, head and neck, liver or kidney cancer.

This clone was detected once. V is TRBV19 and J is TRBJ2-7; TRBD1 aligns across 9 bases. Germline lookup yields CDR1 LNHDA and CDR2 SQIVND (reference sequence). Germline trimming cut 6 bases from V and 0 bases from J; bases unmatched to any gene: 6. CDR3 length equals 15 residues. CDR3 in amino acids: CASSGTGTSSYEQYF. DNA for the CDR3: TGTGCCAGTAGCGGGACAGGGACGAGCTCCTACGAGCAGTACTTC.

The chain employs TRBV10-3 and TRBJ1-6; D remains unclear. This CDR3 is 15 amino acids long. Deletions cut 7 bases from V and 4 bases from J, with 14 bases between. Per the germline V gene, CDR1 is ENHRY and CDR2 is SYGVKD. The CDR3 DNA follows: TGTGCCATCAACGTCAACGGGCTATATAATTCACCCCTCCACTTT. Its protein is CAINVNGLYNSPLHF.

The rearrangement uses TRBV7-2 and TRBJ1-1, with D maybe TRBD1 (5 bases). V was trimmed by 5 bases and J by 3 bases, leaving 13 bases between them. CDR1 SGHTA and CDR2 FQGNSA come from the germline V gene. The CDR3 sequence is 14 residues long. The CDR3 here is CASSQGTRYTEAFF. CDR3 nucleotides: TGTGCCAGCAGCCAGGGCACACGATACACTGAAGCTTTCTTT.

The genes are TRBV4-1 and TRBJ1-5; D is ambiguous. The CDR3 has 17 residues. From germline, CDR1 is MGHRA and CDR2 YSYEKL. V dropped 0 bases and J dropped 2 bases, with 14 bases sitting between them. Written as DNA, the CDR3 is TGCGCCAGCAGCCAAGAAGGGTACCCCAGTGGCAATCAGCCCCAGCATTTT. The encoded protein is CASSQEGYPSGNQPQHF.

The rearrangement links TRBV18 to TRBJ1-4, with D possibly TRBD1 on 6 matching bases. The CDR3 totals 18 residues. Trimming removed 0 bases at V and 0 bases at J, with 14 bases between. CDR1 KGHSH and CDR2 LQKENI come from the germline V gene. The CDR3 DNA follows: TGTGCCAGCTCACCACCTAGGGGGAGAGGTGCAACTAATGAAAAACTGTTTTTT. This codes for CASSPPRGRGATNEKLFF. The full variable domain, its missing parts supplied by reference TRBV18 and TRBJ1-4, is NAGVMQNPRHLVRRRGQEARLRCSPMKGHSHVYWYRQLPEEGLKFMVYLQKENIIDESGMPKERFSAEFPKEGPSILRIQQVVRGDSAAYFCASSPPRGRGATNEKLFFGSGTQLSVL.

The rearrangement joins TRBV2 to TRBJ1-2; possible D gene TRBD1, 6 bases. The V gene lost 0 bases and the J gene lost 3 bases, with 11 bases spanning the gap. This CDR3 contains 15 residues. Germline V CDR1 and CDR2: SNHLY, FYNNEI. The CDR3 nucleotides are TGTGCCAGCAGTGAAGCTGCCGGGGGCGACTATGGCTACACCTTC. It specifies CASSEAAGGDYGYTF.